This T cell receptor (beta chain) was captured by sequencing in a study of shared clonotypes between healthy human individuals (dated by TCRdb to about 2020). Background on the whole study: The cohort included a few men and two women between 18 and 49 years of age. Per donor, three plates each were used for CD4 naive and CD4 memory, two for CD8 naive, and one for CD8 memory. Between about 0.8 and 9 billion PBMCs per donor were obtained by leukapheresis. To increase sequencing depth and limit assay-specific biases, different laboratories used diverse techniques to prepare libraries and sequence TCR repertoires. The study deeply sequenced blood TCR repertoires of about 5 healthy adults to estimate repertoire size and the extent of clonotype sharing between individuals.

Study-level results and caveats: Clonotypes shared by all four sorted-subset donors showed higher generation probabilities than non-shared clonotypes. Based on pairwise subsampling, the degree of clonotype sharing among donors was expected to be affected by sequencing depth. Around 5% of naive CD4, 3.5% of naive CD8, approximately 2.2% of memory CD4, and approximately 0.4% of memory CD8 clonotypes were shared across several donors. Only blood was sampled, and tissue TCR repertoires likely differ from those in blood. The genetic and exposure-history diversity represented was limited by the small number of donors. Estimated clonotype richness was generally larger for naive than for memory subsets. Rarefaction of sorted-subset datasets indicated incomplete sequencing despite the large sequencing depth.

TCR CDR3 regions were amplified from genomic DNA by multiplex PCR using the deep immunoSEQ assay. Extracted genomic DNA from each cell subset was spread evenly across all wells of several immunoSEQ 96-well plates, with each plate serving as a replicate. For sorted subsets, approximately 210 ng of genomic DNA, equivalent to some 33,000 T cell genomes, went into each replicate PCR. Purified libraries were measured with a Qubit 3.0 fluorometer, size-checked on a Bioanalyzer 2100, and measured again with the KAPA Library Quantification kit. Each immunoSEQ 96-well plate was sequenced on its own single-read 150-cycle Illumina NextSeq 550 flow cell. The paper's processing steps were these. The immunoSEQ output contained only junctional sequences without quality scores, so filtering could not match that applied to full-length reads. Sequences were annotated with PyIR, a Python wrapper for IgBLAST v1.9, using IMGT germline references to assign V/J genes and CDR3. Reads were filtered out if the reads had weak V/J assignments (E-value above 1e-6), no CDR3, stop codons, out-of-frame junctions, or ambiguous translated residues. V3J clonotypes were defined by identical inferred V gene, J gene, and CDR3 amino acid sequence. To compute the percentage overlap between repertoires, the number of shared unique clonotypes was divided by the size of the smaller repertoire. Richness of each repertoire was evaluated using RTK rarefaction, the Chao1 estimator, and Recon v2.1 estimates of unobserved clonotypes. Generation probabilities were computed with OLGA for all TCRbeta clonotypes obtained by the gDNA method from four donors. The clones in this table, taken by TCRdb from immuneACCESS, are in-frame only. Not every clone is retained; where verified, under half of the shortfall comes from an unresolved V gene, and the cause of the rest is unknown. From that table come the V and J calls and clone size; the DNA was used to work out D and trimming. For this sample there are about 2 million clones; roughly 95% appear just once. About 1.1% of the sample is taken by the ten largest.

On this clone itself: Its target antigen remains unknown. No per-base quality is available; no much larger clone lies one base away.

The germline V gene (reference sequence) specifies MNHNY as CDR1 and SVGAGI as CDR2. The CDR3, cysteine through phenylalanine, is 15 amino acids long. Only the CDR3 part of the read is kept: 45 bases, read in frame from the first base. After removal of 7 bases from V and 4 bases from J, the junction retains 4 bases not matched to a gene. CD8 naive samples were obtained by positive selection for CCR7 among CD45RO-negative cells, yielding a CD45RA+CCR7+ population from which TemRA cells were excluded. Healthy HIV-negative adults with no recently reported acute infections or vaccinations were included as donors. Only Caucasian adults living in Nashville, Tennessee, USA were represented among the donors. Blood was collected by leukapheresis, and PBMCs were isolated by Ficoll-Histopaque density gradient centrifugation and then cryopreserved in liquid nitrogen vapor phase. Purity and quantity of every magnetically sorted T cell population were checked by analytical flow cytometry. Genomic DNA was isolated from every sorted fraction and measured by UV absorbance on a Nanodrop 2000c.

This chain joins TRBV6-6 to TRBJ2-1, and TRBD2 aligns with 13 junction nucleotides. Input material: naive CD8+ T cells sorted from blood. The cell subset or site label, as the study defines it: CD45RA+CCR7+. This TCR derives from a young man in good health. The bases are TGTGCCAGCACTCGACTAGCGGGAGGATACAATGAGCAGTTCTTC. This translates into CASTRLAGGYNEQFF.